The present TCR beta chain was sequenced within a study of shared clonotypes between healthy human individuals. Germline V gene lookup returns CDR1 SQVTM and CDR2 ANQGSEA. V shed 5 bases, J shed 6 bases, and the junction held 9 bases outside the gene matches. This CDR3 has 13 amino acids. Naive CD8 cells, CD45RO-negative and positively selected for CCR7, excluded terminally differentiated effector memory CD45RA+ cells. Repertoires were generated with immunoSEQ multiplex PCR, while TCRdb's copy carries only in-frame clones and drops some. Counted here are about 2.1 million clones, about 94% occurring once; the ten biggest clones make up 1.5% to 2%.

Sequenced input: naive CD8+ T cells from PBMCs. V and J are TRBV29-1 and TRBJ2-7, with 8 positions matching TRBD2. This clonotype originated in a man aged 18 to 29 in good health. Some clones in this sample may be carry-over from other donors' samples. The CDR3 protein is CSVLREGVPEQYF. The CDR3 DNA sequence: TGCAGCGTTCTACGGGAGGGCGTTCCCGAGCAGTACTTC.